These 10 T cell receptor beta chains share one sample of origin, sequenced in a study of T cells in localized non-small cell lung cancer (dated by TCRdb to the early 2020s). Receptor amplification or capture employed the immunoSEQ multiplex PCR assay. Held by TCRdb, this immuneACCESS table contains in-frame sequences only and omits some clones. Under half of the omission traces to an unresolved V gene where checked; the cause of the rest is unknown. Counted in this sample were 55,000 to 65,000 clones; about 90% of them appeared once. About 20% of the sample rests with the top ten. Sample: peripheral blood, taken before any cancer treatment. All receptors come from a man aged 40-75 years with stage I squamous cell lung carcinoma.

V and J are TRBV11-2 and TRBJ2-2, with 7 bases aligning to TRBD1. V lost 4 bases, J lost 3 bases, and 14 bases stayed unmatched. The CDR3 spans 18 residues. Per germline, CDR1 SGHAT and CDR2 FQNNGV. Here the CDR3 DNA reads TGTGCCAGCAGCTCAGTGGGACAGCGCCGGATCTACACCGGGGAGCTGTTTTTT. It yields the protein CASSSVGQRRIYTGELFF. Full variable domain (outside the CDR3, taken from reference TRBV11-2 and TRBJ2-2): EAGVAQSPRYKIIEKRQSVAFWCNPISGHATLYWYQQILGQGPKLLIQFQNNGVVDDSQLPKDRFSAERLKGVDSTLKIQPAKLEDSAVYLCASSSVGQRRIYTGELFFGEGSRLTVL.

This sequence joins TRBV6-5 and TRBJ2-1, with 8 bases that match TRBD1. The germline V gene encodes CDR1 MNHEY and CDR2 SVGAGI. The CDR3 is 15 amino acids. Unmatched junction bases numbered 8, after V lost 4 bases and J lost 6 bases. This CDR3 is CASSSGQGMGNEQFF. The CDR3 DNA reads TGTGCCAGCAGTTCAGGACAGGGAATGGGCAATGAGCAGTTCTTC.

CDR3 nucleotides: TGTGCCAGCAGAGAGGATAACAATGAGCAGTTCTTC. Its translation is CASREDNNEQFF. V is TRBV2 and J is TRBJ2-1, with no clear D. The V end lost 6 bases, the J end lost 5 bases, and 8 bases lay between the germline ends. Germline CDR1 SNHLY, CDR2 FYNNEI. CDR3 length: 12 residues.

J is TRBJ2-5 and V is TRBV19, with D unresolved. V was trimmed by 1 base and J by 4 bases, leaving 10 bases between them. CDR1 is LNHDA, CDR2 SQIVND, per germline (reference sequence). The CDR3 sequence is 14 residues long. The CDR3 here is CASSIAVGIETQYF. The CDR3 DNA is TGTGCCAGTAGTATAGCGGTAGGGATAGAGACCCAGTACTTC.

In DNA form, the CDR3 reads TGTGCCAGCAGCTTTCGTTGGGGAGTTGAAGAGACCCAGTACTTC. Its translation: CASSFRWGVEETQYF. This rearrangement joins TRBV7-9 to TRBJ2-5; possible D gene TRBD2, 5 bases. This CDR3 is 15 amino acids long. Trimming left V 3 bases short and J 3 bases short, with 14 bases between. Germline V gene data show CDR1 as SEHNR and CDR2 as FQNEAQ (reference sequence).

The chain combines TRBV27 with TRBJ1-3, with a weak D call TRBD1 (6 bases). With 6 bases removed from V and 4 bases from J, the gap between germline ends came to 16 bases. Germline CDR1 reads MNHEY; CDR2 reads SMNVEV (reference sequence). The CDR3 contains 15 residues. In DNA form, the CDR3 reads TGTGCCAGCAGCGCCTTCAGGGGTCCAGGAAACACCATATATTTT. It specifies CASSAFRGPGNTIYF.

This clone was seen a single time. The chain combines TRBV7-2 with TRBJ1-1; weak D call: TRBD1 (6 bases). The V and J ends lost 3 bases and 3 bases respectively, with 11 bases between them. Germline-derived CDR1 and CDR2 are SGHTA and FQGNSA. This CDR3 contains 14 residues. This chain's CDR3 is CASSFGGADTEAFF. The CDR3 DNA sequence: TGTGCCAGCAGCTTTGGGGGGGCGGACACTGAAGCTTTCTTT. Complete variable domain (other parts from reference TRBV7-2 and TRBJ1-1): GAGVSQSPSNKVTEKGKDVELRCDPISGHTALYWYRQSLGQGLEFLIYFQGNSAPDKSGLPSDRFSAERTGGSVSTLTIQRTQQEDSAVYLCASSFGGADTEAFFGQGTRLTVV.

This CDR3 is CACIGERLLNEQFF. CDR3 in DNA: TGTGCCTGCATAGGGGAGCGTCTCTTGAATGAGCAGTTCTTC. The chain combines TRBV30 with TRBJ2-1; D is perhaps TRBD1 or TRBD2 (5 bases each). This CDR3 is built from 14 residues. V was pared by 6 bases and J by 7 bases, with 19 bases between. The V gene's germline CDR1 is GTSNPN and CDR2 SVGIG (reference sequence).

The genes are TRBV4-1 and TRBJ2-3, with D perhaps matching TRBD2 (6 bases). Trimming took off 3 bases at V and 4 bases at J, with 11 bases between the two ends. CDR1 MGHRA and CDR2 YSYEKL come from the germline V gene. The CDR3 length is 14 residues. CDR3 sequence reads: CASSQRLVADTQYF. In DNA form, the CDR3 reads TGCGCCAGCAGCCAGCGACTAGTGGCAGATACGCAGTATTTT.

The gene calls are TRBV27 and TRBJ2-2, with D possibly matching TRBD2 (6 bases). The CDR3 runs to 14 residues. CDR1 is MNHEY, CDR2 SMNVEV, per germline (reference sequence). V was clipped by 8 bases and J by 8 bases, with 18 bases between them. CDR3 in DNA: TGTGCCAGCGGGGTAGCGGCCCCGGGTGGGGAGCTGTTTTTT. Its protein product is CASGVAAPGGELFF.